This T cell receptor beta chain came from a study of T cell repertoires in aging, cancer and after chemotherapy. TCR beta rearrangements were amplified from peripheral blood genomic DNA. Rearranged V-D-J TRB sequences were amplified with a mixed TRB-A/B primer pool. TCRdb independently ran MiXCR on the multiplex PCR reads; one entry per CDR3 protein. The sample yields about 6,200 distinct CDR3 sequences, 30% seen once. The CDR3 extends over 16 amino acids. CDR1 MNHEY and CDR2 SVGEGT come from the germline V gene. Trimming at V came to 2 bases and at J to 3 bases, leaving 8 bases not matched to a gene. This clonotype occurred a few times.

The sequenced sample was blood. The rearrangement uses TRBV6-2 or TRBV6-3 and TRBJ2-7; 9 positions match TRBD1. This clonotype originated in a human donor with a blood cancer. The CDR3 bases are TGTGCCAGCAGTTACCCCGCGGACAGGGGTCGCTACGAGCAGTACTTC. Protein product: CASSYPADRGRYEQYF.